The rows below give T cell receptor beta chains drawn from one sample of a study of cytomegalovirus exposure and HLA in healthy donors. The table came from immunoSEQ multiplex PCR; TCRdb's copy has only in-frame clones and leaves some out. The sample shows 100,000 to 150,000 clones, approximately 77% of them seen only once. Material for sequencing was PBMCs. The receptor source for this set is a woman aged 40 to 50 in good health and CMV-seronegative. Each CDR3 is given with its conserved first and last residue. Each record gives: D gene, clone size, J gene, V gene, CDR3 protein, CDR3 DNA. D genes are given only for firm matches. For some rows the clone size is stated as once, few or many, or as a class when expanded; others skip it.

NA,once,TRBJ2-1,TRBV28,CASSLRNEQFF,TGTGCCAGCAGTTTACGGAATGAGCAGTTCTTC
NA,NA,TRBJ1-6,TRBV28,CASRISGGRNSPLHF,TGTGCCAGCAGGATTTCCGGGGGGCGGAATTCACCCCTCCACTTT
NA,NA,TRBJ1-1,TRBV9,CASSPTGQNTEAFF,TGTGCCAGCAGCCCTACTGGACAGAACACTGAAGCTTTCTTT
NA,NA,TRBJ2-1,TRBV7-2,CASSAQTGNEQFF,TGTGCCAGCAGCGCCCAAACGGGCAATGAGCAGTTCTTC
TRBD1,few,TRBJ2-2,TRBV5-1,CASRKPGQGTTGELFF,TGCGCCAGCAGAAAACCGGGACAGGGAACAACCGGGGAGCTGTTTTTT
TRBD1,NA,TRBJ2-7,TRBV6-6,CASSRDRATSYEQYF,TGTGCCAGCAGTAGGGACAGGGCAACCTCTTACGAGCAGTACTTC
NA,few,TRBJ1-3,TRBV19,CASSMGPRNTIYF,TGTGCCAGTAGTATGGGCCCGAGAAACACCATATATTTT
NA,NA,TRBJ1-5,TRBV6-4,CARIYRVGNQPQHF,TGTGCCAGAATTTACAGGGTAGGCAATCAGCCCCAGCATTTT
NA,few,TRBJ1-4,TRBV5-4,CASSSSEATNEKLFF,TGTGCCAGCAGCTCGTCCGAGGCAACTAATGAAAAACTGTTTTTT
TRBD1,NA,TRBJ2-7,TRBV18,CASSPGTGSYEQYF,TGTGCCAGCTCACCAGGGACAGGCTCCTACGAGCAGTACTTC
NA,NA,TRBJ2-3,TRBV5-6,CASSLPGTDTQYF,TGTGCCAGCAGCTTGCCAGGTACAGATACGCAGTATTTT
NA,NA,TRBJ2-6,TRBV30,CALGEAGARADGANVLTF,TGTGCCCTGGGGGAGGCGGGGGCCAGGGCGGATGGGGCCAACGTCCTGACTTTC
NA,NA,TRBJ1-3,TRBV7-8,CASSFRSSGNTIYF,TGTGCCAGCAGCTTTAGAAGCTCTGGAAACACCATATATTTT
TRBD1,NA,TRBJ2-7,TRBV14,CASSQVVGQGVTEQYF,TGTGCCAGCAGCCAAGTAGTGGGACAGGGGGTTACCGAGCAGTACTTC
NA,NA,TRBJ2-1,TRBV10-1,CASGRGSAYNEQFF,TGCGCCAGCGGACGGGGGTCAGCCTACAATGAGCAGTTCTTC
NA,NA,TRBJ2-3,TRBV21-1,CASSKEVIAGGPNTDTQYF,TGTGCCAGCAGCAAAGAGGTGATAGCGGGGGGCCCTAACACAGATACGCAGTATTTT
TRBD1,few,TRBJ2-1,TRBV6-5,CASSYRGQSSYNEQFF,TGTGCCAGCAGTTACCGGGGACAGAGCTCCTACAATGAGCAGTTCTTC
NA,NA,TRBJ2-5,TRBV5-1,CASQGGETQYF,TGCGCCAGCCAGGGTGGAGAGACCCAGTACTTC